The 4 T cell receptor beta chains in this list originate from one sample, sequenced in a study of CD8 T cells in ankylosing spondylitis (TCRdb year 2017). Library creation used 5' RACE. TCRdb records Illumina HiSeq 2500 as the sequencer. The public reads were quality trimmed at Q25 with fastp and then assembled into clones with MiXCR by TCRdb, keeping productive beta chains. Duplicate CDR3 protein sequences are folded into a single record with the most common DNA and genes. Counted in this sample were tens of thousands of distinct CDR3 sequences; roughly 30% of them appeared once. Jointly, the top ten make up over 50% of the sample. Sequencing was done on a sample of blood, either unsorted or a sorted T cell fraction (not recorded which). The receptors here all came from a male donor with ankylosing spondylitis or in good health (not recorded which).

This clonotype was picked up a small number of times. The chain recombines TRBV5-1 with TRBJ2-1, with D uncertain. This CDR3 has 15 residues. CDR1 SGHRS and CDR2 YFSETQ come from the germline V gene. V was trimmed by 4 bases and J by 0 bases, leaving 11 bases between them. The CDR3 coding sequence is TGCGCCAGCAGCGGCACATACGACTCCTACAATGAGCAGTTCTTC. It yields the protein CASSGTYDSYNEQFF.

In this sample, this clonotype turned up many times. This sequence joins TRBV20-1 and TRBJ2-5, with unresolved D. V was shortened by 4 bases and J by 2 bases, with 8 bases between the two germline ends. CDR1 is DFQATT, CDR2 SNEGSKA, per germline (reference sequence). The CDR3 totals 12 residues. DNA for the CDR3: TGCAGTGCTACCGCACCACAAGAGACCCAGTACTTC. Translated, it gives CSATAPQETQYF.

This chain uses TRBV10-3 with TRBJ2-2, with D perhaps TRBD2 (5 bases). Germline V gives CDR1 ENHRY, CDR2 SYGVKD. Between the trimmed V and J ends, which lost 3 bases and 5 bases, there was a span of 13 bases. This CDR3 is built from 15 residues. The CDR3 sequence is CAISDLFGGTGELFF. The DNA for the CDR3 is TGTGCCATCAGTGATCTCTTCGGCGGGACCGGGGAGCTGTTTTTT.

This clonotype has more than one count but fewer than ten. V is TRBV20-1 and J is TRBJ1-1; TRBD1 might be the D (5 bases). Trimming shortened V by 5 bases and J by 5 bases, and 24 bases separated the two germline ends. There are 16 residues in the CDR3. Per the germline V gene, CDR1 is DFQATT and CDR2 is SNEGSKA (reference sequence). CDR3 protein: CSAGLAGSRGETEAFF. The DNA of the CDR3 is TGCAGTGCTGGGTTGGCCGGCTCCCGAGGGGAGACTGAAGCTTTCTTT.